This T cell receptor (beta chain) is from a study of CD8+ T cells in alopecia areata. Reverse transcribed after extraction, RNA yielded cDNA as the sequencing template. TCRdb's copy holds only in-frame clones and misses some; the assay was immunoSEQ multiplex PCR. The table lists 130,000 to 150,000 clones, 62% of them singletons. This clone has more than one count but fewer than ten. Its specificity is unknown. PBMC-derived CD4+ and CD8+ T cells were sorted. Germline CDR1 reads LNHDA; CDR2 reads SQIVND (reference sequence). The CDR3 is 15 amino acids. The V gene end was trimmed by 3 bases and the J gene end by 3 bases; junction bases not matched to a gene: 4. Study-level results: Clonality was higher in lesional than normal scalp, especially in alopecia totalis/universalis. Normal skin's resident alphabeta T cells are sequenced alongside lesional scalp T cells. Compared with mice, patients displayed less clear TCR sharing, possibly for HLA-related reasons.

The chain uses TRBV19 and TRBJ1-1, with 10 bases fitting TRBD1. This TCR derives from a human donor in good health. Sample: CD8+ T cells sorted from blood. This CDR3 is CASSIYGTGDTEAFF. As DNA, the CDR3 is TGTGCCAGTAGTATTTACGGGACAGGGGACACTGAAGCTTTCTTT.